These T cell receptor beta chains were read from a single sample in a study of shared clonotypes between healthy human individuals. Data came from immunoSEQ multiplex PCR; TCRdb stores just in-frame clones and leaves some out. The sample records about 2 million clones, 90% to 95% being singletons. Sequenced: naive CD4+ T cells sorted from blood. The receptor set was obtained from a man between 18 and 29 years old in good health. CDR3s leave out the opening cysteine and the closing phenylalanine or tryptophan.

V gene,J gene,CDR3 protein
TRBV5-5,TRBJ1-1,ASSLVAGPLLNTEAF
TRBV18,TRBJ2-3,ASSTSGSGTDTQY
TRBV18,TRBJ2-3,ASSPSGDTQY
TRBV15,TRBJ1-6,ATSIEGGFVSPLH
TRBV6-5,TRBJ1-1,ASSTSGQGNTEAF
TRBV19,TRBJ2-7,ASSTSKVSTSYEQY
TRBV5-6,TRBJ1-1,ASSLKITEAF
TRBV11-2,TRBJ1-1,ASSLTGQNTEAF
TRBV6-1,TRBJ2-5,ASATSIPSGETQY
TRBV7-2,TRBJ2-3,ASSWGGGDTQY
TRBV10-3,TRBJ1-1,AISEFVGGSGTEAF
TRBV7-9,TRBJ1-5,ASSLDGTGDQPQH
TRBV4-2,TRBJ1-1,ASSQGGGEKNTEAF
TRBV30,TRBJ1-4,AWSPTEGEKLF
TRBV5-1,TRBJ2-3,ASSFSGGSTDTQY
TRBV6-5,TRBJ2-7,ASTGTSSYEQY
TRBV19,TRBJ1-4,ASSIGLRDEKLF
TRBV30,TRBJ1-3,AWSGPSGNTIY
TRBV5-1,TRBJ1-2,ASSAGAPYGYT
TRBV11-1,TRBJ2-3,ASSSRDRDFTDTQY
TRBV2,TRBJ1-2,ASSTLRGPGGYT
TRBV10-3,TRBJ2-7,AISDYASGYEQY